The TCR beta chain under discussion was sequenced for a study of blood T cell repertoires in COVID-19. Only in-frame clones appear in the TCRdb table, and some are missing; sequencing was by immunoSEQ multiplex PCR. The table has 250,000 to 350,000 clones, about 90% seen once. The V gene lost 8 bases and the J gene lost 2 bases, with 11 bases spanning the gap. The CDR3 contains 13 residues. Looked up from germline, CDR1 is MDHEN and CDR2 is SYDVKM. The TCR sequence derives from a woman in her 50s with COVID-19, enrolled during active disease. The chain is built from TRBV28 and TRBJ2-3; weak D call: TRBD2 (6 bases). The sample comprised peripheral blood. The CDR3 sequence is CASGRGYTDTQYF. In DNA, the CDR3 is TGTGCCAGCGGTCGGGGGTACACAGATACGCAGTATTTT.